Listed below are T cell receptor beta chains from one sample, sequenced in a study of blood T cell repertoires in COVID-19. The assay was immunoSEQ multiplex PCR, and TCRdb's table has in-frame clones only and misses some. The repertoire holds around 170,000 clones, with about 80% as singletons. The material sequenced was PBMCs or T cells enriched from blood (not recorded which). Receptor source: a man aged 60 to 75 who had been exposed to COVID-19. CDR3s include the opening cysteine and the closing phenylalanine or tryptophan. Each record gives: V gene, clone size, D gene, J gene, CDR3 DNA, CDR3 protein. The D gene is left open where the match is weak. Not all rows give a size; the values are once, few, many and, for expanded clones, a class.

TRBV2,-,-,TRBJ1-6,TGTGCCAGCAGCGGACTAAGTCCTCGCTCCTATAATTCACCCCTCCACTTT,CASSGLSPRSYNSPLHF
TRBV21-1,-,-,TRBJ1-2,TGTGCCAGCAGCGGGCGGGACGAGGGGGGGAGGTATGGCTACACCTTC,CASSGRDEGGRYGYTF
TRBV6-6,-,TRBD2,TRBJ2-3,TGTGCCAGCAGTCGAGGCGGGACTAGCGACAGAAACACAGATACGCAGTATTTT,CASSRGGTSDRNTDTQYF
TRBV7-9,-,-,TRBJ2-7,TGTGCCAGCAGCTTTGGGGAGACCTACGAGCAGTACTTC,CASSFGETYEQYF
TRBV2,once,-,TRBJ2-3,TGTGCCAGCAGTGAATCTAGCCTCCCACGGGCAGATACGCAGTATTTT,CASSESSLPRADTQYF
TRBV5-1,many,TRBD2,TRBJ2-1,TGCGCCAGCAGCTTGGCCGGTACTAGCGGCCACAATGAGCAGTTCTTC,CASSLAGTSGHNEQFF
TRBV19,once,-,TRBJ2-7,TGTGCCAGTAGTGCAACAGGGTACGAGCAGTACTTC,CASSATGYEQYF
TRBV19,-,-,TRBJ2-2,TGTGCCAGTAGTATCCTCCTCCAGGCCGGGGAGCTGTTTTTT,CASSILLQAGELFF
TRBV11-3,-,-,TRBJ2-1,TGTGCCAGCAGCTTATACCGGGAGCAGTTCTTC,CASSLYREQFF
TRBV10-3,-,TRBD2,TRBJ2-1,TGTGCCATCAGTGAGCCGGCGGGAGCCTACAATGAGCAGTTCTTC,CAISEPAGAYNEQFF
TRBV12-3/TRBV12-4,-,TRBD2,TRBJ2-3,TGTGCCAGCAGTTGGGACTATACAGATACGCAGTATTTT,CASSWDYTDTQYF
TRBV29-1,-,TRBD1,TRBJ1-5,TGCAGCGCCAAGACAGGGGGCAATCAGCCCCAGCATTTT,CSAKTGGNQPQHF
TRBV30,once,-,TRBJ1-4,TGTGCCTGGACCCGACAGGCTAATGAAAAACTGTTTTTT,CAWTRQANEKLFF
TRBV28,-,TRBD1,TRBJ2-2,TGTGCCAGCAGTACGGACAGGGCGCTAAACACCGGGGAGCTGTTTTTT,CASSTDRALNTGELFF
TRBV3-1/TRBV3-2,few,-,TRBJ2-5,TGTGCCAGCAGCCAATTCCAAGCCGTCCAAGAGACCCAGTACTTC,CASSQFQAVQETQYF
TRBV7-9,-,TRBD1,TRBJ2-4,TGTGCCAGCAGCTCCTGGACAGGGGGTCCGAACATTCAGTACTTC,CASSSWTGGPNIQYF
TRBV27,-,TRBD1,TRBJ1-4,TGTGCCAGCAGTCCGGGACAGGGGACCGAAAAACTGTTTTTT,CASSPGQGTEKLFF
TRBV5-1,-,TRBD1,TRBJ1-1,TGCGCCAGCAGCTTGGCCTCGACAGGGGGTTTTGAAGCTTTCTTT,CASSLASTGGFEAFF
TRBV28,few,-,TRBJ2-1,TGTGCCAGCAGTCCGTCCGGTGGAGGCCCCTCCTACAATGAGCAGTTCTTC,CASSPSGGGPSYNEQFF
TRBV29-1,-,TRBD1,TRBJ1-2,TGCAGCGTTGAAGACCGGGGACAGCTCTATGGCTACACCTTC,CSVEDRGQLYGYTF
TRBV21-1,few,-,TRBJ1-5,TGTGCCAGCAGCAAAGTCGCGTGCAATCAGCCCCAGCATTTT,CASSKVACNQPQHF
TRBV2,few,TRBD1,TRBJ1-3,TGTGCCAGCAGGCTACAGGGGGCGCTGAACACCATATATTTT,CASRLQGALNTIYF
TRBV5-1,few,TRBD1,TRBJ2-7,TGCGCCAGCAGCACTACCCTGACAGGGTCGAACTTCCAGTACTTC,CASSTTLTGSNFQYF
TRBV7-6,-,TRBD2,TRBJ2-7,TGTGCCAGCAGCTTTACTAGCGGGAGTTACGAGCAGTACTTC,CASSFTSGSYEQYF
TRBV5-6,-,-,TRBJ2-7,TGTGCCAGCAGCGAACAGGGAAGGTCGAGCTCCTACGAGCAGTACTTC,CASSEQGRSSSYEQYF
TRBV3-1/TRBV3-2,once,-,TRBJ1-2,TGTGCCAGCAGCCAAGCTGGGGACTTTGCGGGCTACACCTTC,CASSQAGDFAGYTF
TRBV19,once,TRBD2,TRBJ2-2,TGTGCCAGTAGTATATCCGGACTAGCGGGACAGCGAAACACCGGGGAGCTGTTTTTT,CASSISGLAGQRNTGELFF
TRBV12-2,-,-,TRBJ2-7,TGTGCAAGTCGCTTAGCGCGTTCAGGGAAGTGGTACGAGCAGTACTTC,CASRLARSGKWYEQYF
TRBV19,once,TRBD2,TRBJ2-1,TGTGCCAGTAGTATAAGACTAGCGGGCTACAATGAGCAGTTCTTC,CASSIRLAGYNEQFF
TRBV11-3,-,TRBD2,TRBJ2-1,TGTGCCAGCAGCTTAGCAGGACTAGCGGGACGCAATGAGCAGTTCTTC,CASSLAGLAGRNEQFF
TRBV6-6,-,-,TRBJ1-5,TGTGCCAGCAGTTACGTGGGCCAGCCCCAGCATTTT,CASSYVGQPQHF
TRBV24-1,-,-,TRBJ2-3,TGTGCCACTAGCCCCACAGGGCCCAGCACAGATACGCAGTATTTT,CATSPTGPSTDTQYF
TRBV6-5,-,TRBD2,TRBJ2-7,TGTGCCAGCAGTCCAGCGGGAGCCGAGCAGTACTTC,CASSPAGAEQYF
TRBV27,-,-,TRBJ2-7,TGTGCCATCACCGACAGCGCTGATACCTCCTACGAGCAGTACTTC,CAITDSADTSYEQYF
TRBV6-1,-,TRBD1,TRBJ2-7,TGTGCCAGCAGCCGTGACAGGGTCGACGAGCAGTACTTC,CASSRDRVDEQYF
TRBV6-5,-,TRBD1,TRBJ2-5,TGTGCCAGCAGTAATGACAGGGTAATAATAGAGACCCAGTACTTC,CASSNDRVIIETQYF
TRBV5-6,-,TRBD1,TRBJ1-1,TGTGCCAGCAGCTTGCCCTGGACAGGCGAAGCTTTCTTT,CASSLPWTGEAFF
TRBV7-7,-,TRBD1,TRBJ2-5,TGTGCCAGCAGCCTAGGACAGGGACAAGAGACCCAGTACTTC,CASSLGQGQETQYF
TRBV7-8,-,-,TRBJ2-7,TGTGCCAGCAGCCCTTTAGTCCGCCTTACCTACGAGCAGTACTTC,CASSPLVRLTYEQYF
TRBV28,-,-,TRBJ1-2,TGTGCCAGCACCTCTTCCGGGACAAACTATGGCTACACCTTC,CASTSSGTNYGYTF
TRBV6-2/TRBV6-3,-,TRBD2,TRBJ2-2,TGTGCCAGCAGCCCCCAAACTAGCGGGAGGATTCGTCGCACCGGGGAGCTGTTTTTT,CASSPQTSGRIRRTGELFF
TRBV28,-,-,TRBJ1-2,TGTGCCAGCAGTCTACCCCCAGGGGCCTATGGCTACACCTTC,CASSLPPGAYGYTF
TRBV19,few,-,TRBJ2-5,TGTGCCAGTAGTTCTGAGGGATCTTCCCCTCCTAAAGAGACCCAGTACTTC,CASSSEGSSPPKETQYF
TRBV28,-,-,TRBJ1-1,TGTGCCAGCATGGAGGGGTGGGGGGCTGAAGCTTTCTTT,CASMEGWGAEAFF
TRBV18,-,TRBD2,TRBJ2-1,TGTGCCAGCTCCCCGAGCGGGAGGGGGGTCAATGAGCAGTTCTTC,CASSPSGRGVNEQFF
TRBV28,-,-,TRBJ1-4,TGTGCCAGCAGCACAGGGACGGTTGGGCAATGGGTGTTTTTT,CASSTGTVGQWVFF
TRBV28,-,-,TRBJ1-5,TGTGCCAGCAGTTTAGATAGTTATCAGCCCCAGCATTTT,CASSLDSYQPQHF
TRBV28,-,TRBD1,TRBJ2-3,TGTGCCAGCAGTTTATCGGGGACAGGAGGAGATACGCAGTATTTT,CASSLSGTGGDTQYF
TRBV7-2,-,-,TRBJ2-7,TGTGCCAGCACCTCCGGGTTCCACGAGCAGTACTTC,CASTSGFHEQYF
TRBV11-2,-,-,TRBJ1-3,TGTGCCAGCAGCTTACAGACTCAACATCCTGGAAACACCATATATTTT,CASSLQTQHPGNTIYF
TRBV6-5,-,-,TRBJ2-5,TGTGCCAGCCTCCCGGAGACCCAGTACTTC,CASLPETQYF
TRBV27,-,-,TRBJ1-1,TGTGCCAGCAGTACCCGGGAGATGAACACTGAAGCTTTCTTT,CASSTREMNTEAFF
TRBV6-5,-,-,TRBJ1-1,TGTGCCAGCAGTCAGACAGCCTCGAACACTGAAGCTTTCTTT,CASSQTASNTEAFF
TRBV2,once,TRBD1,TRBJ1-6,TGTGCCAGCGGACAGGGTCGCTCGAATTCACCCCTCCACTTT,CASGQGRSNSPLHF